The 24 T cell receptor beta chains listed next were all sequenced from one sample in a study of shared clonotypes between healthy human individuals. Generated by immunoSEQ multiplex PCR, the TCRdb table keeps only in-frame clones and is missing some. The profile shows over a million clones, approximately 80% of them singletons. Sample: memory CD4+ T cells from PBMCs. The subset was: CD45RA-negative fraction. Receptors originate from a man between 18 and 35 years old in good health. Some clones in this sample may be carry-over from other donors' samples.

Regarding this clone: This CDR3 is also generated by other DNA sequences in the sample. V usage is TRBV7-2 and J usage is TRBJ2-3, with D uncertain. Germline assignment: CDR1 SGHTA and CDR2 FQGNSA. This CDR3 is built from 12 residues. Trimming left V 0 bases short and J 3 bases short, with 1 base between. The CDR3 sequence is CASSLATDTQYF. The CDR3 DNA reads TGTGCCAGCAGCTTAGCTACAGATACGCAGTATTTT.

The V gene is TRBV11-2, the J gene TRBJ2-2, with 9 bases aligning to TRBD1. CDR1 is SGHAT, CDR2 FQNNGV, per germline. The CDR3 runs to 16 residues. J was trimmed by 5 bases and V by 5 bases; bases with no gene match: 9. CDR3 in DNA: TGTGCCAGCAGCCATCTAGGGACAGGGAGGACCGGGGAGCTGTTTTTT. Residues: CASSHLGTGRTGELFF.

The rearrangement joins TRBV5-1 to TRBJ2-5; TRBD1 matches 7 bases. The CDR3 extends over 14 amino acids. CDR1 is SGHRS, CDR2 YFSETQ, per germline. V was pared by 7 bases and J by 2 bases, with 8 bases of the junction left unmatched. The CDR3 DNA sequence: TGCGCCAGCGGAACGGGACAGCTACAAGAGACCCAGTACTTC. Translating it yields CASGTGQLQETQYF. Filled out from reference TRBV5-1 and TRBJ2-5, the complete variable domain reads KAGVTQTPRYLIKTRGQQVTLSCSPISGHRSVSWYQQTPGQGLQFLFEYFSETQRNKGNFPGRFSGRQFSNSRSEMNVSTLELGDSALYLCASGTGQLQETQYFGPGTRLLVL.

V usage is TRBV10-1 and J usage is TRBJ2-3; 13 nucleotides agree with TRBD2. The germline V gene has CDR1 WNHNN and CDR2 SYGVQD (reference sequence). With V trimmed by 3 bases and J by 5 bases, 5 bases remained unmatched. CDR3 size: 16 residues. For the CDR3, the DNA is TGCGCCAGCAGTGACGGACTAGCGGGAGATAGAGATACGCAGTATTTT. Residues: CASSDGLAGDRDTQYF.

CDR3 in amino acids: CASSLVLSVAGGMAGELFF. DNA for the CDR3: TGTGCCAGCAGCTTAGTCCTCTCGGTAGCGGGAGGTATGGCCGGGGAGCTGTTTTTT. The rearrangement links TRBV11-2 to TRBJ2-2; 10 bases fit TRBD2. Germline V gene data show CDR1 as SGHAT and CDR2 as FQNNGV. The CDR3 loop spans 19 amino acids. V gave up 1 base and J gave up 6 bases; unmatched junction bases: 14.

The chain couples TRBV4-3 to TRBJ1-2, with D hard to call. CDR1 is LGHNA, CDR2 YSLEER, per germline. V was pared by 0 bases and J by 3 bases, with 14 bases between. The CDR3 contains 16 residues. The CDR3: CASSQDPPGAHYGYTF. CDR3 bases: TGCGCCAGCAGCCAAGATCCCCCGGGTGCCCACTATGGCTACACCTTC.

CDR3 sequence (DNA): TGTGCCAGCTACATCGGAGGGCAGACGTCCTACAATGAGCAGTTCTTC. Protein product: CASYIGGQTSYNEQFF. V and J are TRBV5-6 and TRBJ2-1; maybe TRBD2 (6 bases). V shed 7 bases and J shed 1 base, with 18 bases lying between them. The CDR3 covers 16 residues. Germline-derived CDR1 and CDR2 are SGHDT and YYEEEE.

The V call is TRBV18, the J call TRBJ1-2; no reliable D call. Germline V lookup: CDR1 KGHSH, CDR2 LQKENI. V gave up 5 bases and J gave up 5 bases, with 12 bases separating them. There are 13 residues in the CDR3. The DNA of the CDR3 is TGTGCCAGCTCAAGTGGGCCCCGGTATGGCTACACCTTC. This translates into CASSSGPRYGYTF.

This clone has more than one count but fewer than ten. The V gene is TRBV5-1, the J gene TRBJ2-1, with D hard to call. The CDR3 sequence is 13 residues long. Trimming pared 0 bases from V and 6 bases from J, leaving 7 bases between. Germline V CDR1 and CDR2: SGHRS, YFSETQ. The CDR3 bases are TGCGCCAGCAGCTTGGAGTACAGCAATGAGCAGTTCTTC. This codes for CASSLEYSNEQFF.

The chain links TRBV10-3 to TRBJ2-7; D gene unclear. Germline assignment: CDR1 ENHRY and CDR2 SYGVKD. The germline V and J ends were trimmed by 2 bases and 4 bases, with 9 bases remaining between them. The CDR3 consists of 13 residues. CDR3 nucleotides: TGTGCCATCAGTGAGGGAGTAAAATACGAGCAGTACTTC. It encodes CAISEGVKYEQYF.

As to this clone: Within the sample, other DNA sequences also encode this same CDR3. The chain joins TRBV7-3 to TRBJ1-2; tentative D call: TRBD1 (5 bases). The CDR3 consists of 15 residues. V dropped 5 bases and J dropped 0 bases, with 13 bases sitting between them. Germline-derived CDR1 and CDR2 are SGHTA and FQGTGA. CDR3 bases: TGTGCCAGCAGCCCTAGCGGGACGGCTAACTATGGCTACACCTTC. As protein: CASSPSGTANYGYTF.

Only a few counts were recorded for this clone. CDR3 loop: CASSQGTGNYGYTF. CDR3 sequence (DNA): TGTGCCAGCAGCCAAGGAACAGGGAACTATGGCTACACCTTC. This chain connects TRBV14 to TRBJ1-2; possible D gene TRBD1, 6 bases. CDR1 and CDR2 from the germline V gene are SGHDN and FVKESK. The CDR3 runs 14 residues. The germline V and J ends were trimmed by 1 base and 2 bases, with 8 bases remaining between them.

This clone was picked up one time. This chain connects TRBV28 to TRBJ1-1, with D unclear. Trimming pared 8 bases from V and 11 bases from J, leaving 27 bases between. From germline, CDR1 is MDHEN and CDR2 SYDVKM. The CDR3 sequence is 15 residues long. The CDR3 nucleotides are TGTGCCAGCGCCAAAGGCGGGGAAGGGTTAGGGATGGCTTTCTTT. Protein sequence: CASAKGGEGLGMAFF.

This clone was picked up a small number of times. The rearrangement links TRBV5-1 to TRBJ2-3, with 10 bases identical to TRBD2. There are 15 residues in the CDR3. The junction had 7 bases not matched to a gene; V was cut back by 3 bases and J by 6 bases. The germline gives CDR1 SGHRS, CDR2 YFSETQ. The CDR3: CASSSDSGRTDTQYF. Here the CDR3 DNA reads TGCGCCAGCAGCTCCGATAGCGGGAGGACCGATACGCAGTATTTT.

This chain connects TRBV5-1 to TRBJ2-2, with D possibly TRBD2 on 6 matching bases. Germline V gives CDR1 SGHRS, CDR2 YFSETQ. CDR3 length: 15 residues. V dropped 3 bases and J dropped 7 bases, with 16 bases sitting between them. The CDR3 spells CASSSGTDPVGELFF. The CDR3 coding sequence is TGCGCCAGCAGCTCCGGGACTGATCCTGTCGGGGAGCTGTTTTTT.

This chain connects TRBV18 to TRBJ1-2; 11 positions agree with TRBD1. The germline CDR1 and CDR2 sequences are KGHSH and LQKENI. V trimming: 0 bases; J trimming: 4 bases; junction bases outside the gene matches: 13. This CDR3 is 19 amino acids long. The CDR3, as DNA: TGTGCCAGCTCACCACCCCTCCGGGACAGGGGGGAAAGTCTCTATGGCTACACCTTC. It is translated as CASSPPLRDRGESLYGYTF.

This chain connects TRBV7-8 to TRBJ2-1; TRBD1 might be the D (6 bases). The germline V gene has CDR1 SGHVS and CDR2 FQNEAQ. V was cut by 5 bases and J by 3 bases, with 17 bases left in between. CDR3 length: 16 amino acids. The CDR3 sequence is CASSLLQGIHYNEQFF. The DNA for the CDR3 is TGTGCCAGCAGCCTCCTACAGGGAATTCACTACAATGAGCAGTTCTTC.

DNA of the CDR3: TGTGCCAGCAGTGACGCAACGAGTGGGACTGAAGCTTTCTTT. Its translation is CASSDATSGTEAFF. The genes are TRBV5-4 and TRBJ1-1; no reliable D call. Trimming cost V 5 bases and J 5 bases, with 16 bases left between them. This CDR3 is 14 amino acids long. Germline V gives CDR1 SGHNT, CDR2 YYREEE (reference sequence).

This clone has just a few counts. The gene calls are TRBV2 and TRBJ2-2; TRBD2 matches at 7 bases. V lost 1 base, J lost 5 bases, and 4 bases stayed unmatched. Looked up from germline, CDR1 is SNHLY and CDR2 is FYNNEI. CDR3 length: 15 residues. DNA for the CDR3: TGTGCCAGCAGTGAAGTGACTAGCCTTACCGGGGAGCTGTTTTTT. Its protein is CASSEVTSLTGELFF. The whole variable domain, remainder taken from reference TRBV2 and TRBJ2-2, is EPEVTQTPSHQVTQMGQEVILRCVPISNHLYFYWYRQILGQKVEFLVSFYNNEISEKSEIFDDQFSVERPDGSNFTLKIRSTKLEDSAMYFCASSEVTSLTGELFFGEGSRLTVL.

Remarks on this clone: With a far larger clone one base away, a read error is the likely cause. This specimen includes other DNA sequences encoding the same CDR3. V is TRBV7-9 and J is TRBJ2-3; D not resolved. CDR1 is SEHNR, CDR2 FQNEAQ, per germline (reference sequence). Trimming pared 4 bases from V and 3 bases from J, leaving 2 bases between. The CDR3 runs 11 residues. The chain's CDR3 is CASSSTDTQYF. The CDR3 DNA follows: TGTGCCAGCAGCTCGACAGATACGCAGTATTTT.

V usage is TRBV4-1 and J usage is TRBJ1-5; 7 bases line up with TRBD1. The V and J ends lost 5 bases and 7 bases, in that order; junction bases with no gene match: 8. The CDR3 is made up of 14 amino acids. Per the germline V gene, CDR1 is MGHRA and CDR2 is YSYEKL. CDR3 DNA: TGCGCCAGCAGCTACAACCAGGGGGAGCAGCCCCAGCATTTT. Amino acids: CASSYNQGEQPQHF.

This chain joins TRBV4-1 and TRBJ1-5; D remains ambiguous. In germline, CDR1 is MGHRA, CDR2 YSYEKL. This CDR3 region has 17 residues. V lost 1 base, J lost 0 bases, and 13 bases lay in between. CDR3 nucleotide sequence: TGCGCCAGCAGCCAAGTACCCTTGTGGGATAGCAATCAGCCCCAGCATTTT. This codes for CASSQVPLWDSNQPQHF.

J is TRBJ2-4 and V is TRBV28; D is uncertain. The germline V and J ends were trimmed by 1 base and 5 bases, with 9 bases remaining between them. In germline, CDR1 is MDHEN, CDR2 SYDVKM. The CDR3 extends over 14 amino acids. The CDR3 DNA follows: TGTGCCAGCAGTTTATTAGGTGCTGAAAACATTCAGTACTTC. Translation: CASSLLGAENIQYF.

Concerning this clone itself: The same CDR3 can be traced to other DNA sequences in this sample. The V call is TRBV5-1, the J call TRBJ2-1; tentatively, D is TRBD1 (5 bases). V dropped 4 bases and J dropped 7 bases, with 12 bases sitting between them. This CDR3 is built from 13 residues. CDR1 SGHRS and CDR2 YFSETQ come from the germline V gene. This chain's CDR3 is CASSPQGSNEQFF. The CDR3, as DNA: TGCGCCAGCAGCCCTCAGGGAAGTAATGAGCAGTTCTTC.